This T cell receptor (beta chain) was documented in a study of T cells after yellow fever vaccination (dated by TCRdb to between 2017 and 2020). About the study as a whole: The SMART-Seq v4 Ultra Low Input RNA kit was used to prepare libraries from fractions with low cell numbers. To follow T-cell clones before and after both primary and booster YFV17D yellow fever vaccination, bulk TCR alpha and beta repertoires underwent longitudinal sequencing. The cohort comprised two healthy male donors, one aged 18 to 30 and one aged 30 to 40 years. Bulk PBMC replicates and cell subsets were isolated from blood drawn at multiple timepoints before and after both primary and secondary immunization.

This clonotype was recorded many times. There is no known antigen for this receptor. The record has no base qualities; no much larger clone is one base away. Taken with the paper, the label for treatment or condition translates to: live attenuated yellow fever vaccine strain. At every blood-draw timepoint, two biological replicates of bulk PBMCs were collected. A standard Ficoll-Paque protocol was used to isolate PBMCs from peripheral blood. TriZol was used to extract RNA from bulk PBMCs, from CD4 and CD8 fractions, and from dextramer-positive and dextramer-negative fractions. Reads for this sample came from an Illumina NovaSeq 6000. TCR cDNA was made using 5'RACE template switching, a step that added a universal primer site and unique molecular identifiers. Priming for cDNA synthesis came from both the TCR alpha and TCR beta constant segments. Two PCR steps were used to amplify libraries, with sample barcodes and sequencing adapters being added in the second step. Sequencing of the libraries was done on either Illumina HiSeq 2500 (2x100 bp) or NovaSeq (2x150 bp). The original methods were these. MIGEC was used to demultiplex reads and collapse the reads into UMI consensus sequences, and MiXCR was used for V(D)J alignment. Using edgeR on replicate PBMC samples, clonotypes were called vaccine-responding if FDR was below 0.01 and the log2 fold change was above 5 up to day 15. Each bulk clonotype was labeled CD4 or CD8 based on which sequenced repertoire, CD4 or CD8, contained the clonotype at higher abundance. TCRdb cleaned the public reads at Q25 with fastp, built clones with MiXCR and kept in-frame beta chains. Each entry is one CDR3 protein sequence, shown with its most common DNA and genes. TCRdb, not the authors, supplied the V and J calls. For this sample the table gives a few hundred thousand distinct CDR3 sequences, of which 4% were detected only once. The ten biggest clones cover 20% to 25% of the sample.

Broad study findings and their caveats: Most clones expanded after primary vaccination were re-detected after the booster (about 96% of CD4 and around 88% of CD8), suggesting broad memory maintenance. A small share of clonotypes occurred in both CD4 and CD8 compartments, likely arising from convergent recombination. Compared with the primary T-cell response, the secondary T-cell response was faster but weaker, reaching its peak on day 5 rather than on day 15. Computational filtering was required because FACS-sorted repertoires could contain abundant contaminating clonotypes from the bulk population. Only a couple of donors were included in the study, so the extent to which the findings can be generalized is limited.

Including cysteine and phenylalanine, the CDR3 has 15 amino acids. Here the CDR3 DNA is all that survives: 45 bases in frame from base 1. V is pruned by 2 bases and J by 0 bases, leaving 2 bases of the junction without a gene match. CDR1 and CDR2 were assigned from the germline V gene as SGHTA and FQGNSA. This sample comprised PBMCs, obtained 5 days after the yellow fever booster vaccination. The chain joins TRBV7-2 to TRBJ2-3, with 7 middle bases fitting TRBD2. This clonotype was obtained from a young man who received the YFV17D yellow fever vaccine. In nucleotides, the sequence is TGTGCCAGCAGCTTACTAGCGGCTAGCACAGATACGCAGTATTTT. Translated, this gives CASSLLAASTDTQYF.